The rows below give T cell receptor beta chains drawn from one sample of a study of blood T cell repertoires in COVID-19. The repertoire was sequenced with immunoSEQ multiplex PCR; TCRdb's copy has only in-frame clones and lacks some. This table has 250,000 to 300,000 clones, around 84% appearing once. The sample taken for sequencing was PBMCs or T cells enriched from blood (not recorded which). The receptors shown here come from a man aged 40-49 years who had been exposed to COVID-19. CDR3s leave out the opening cysteine and the closing phenylalanine or tryptophan.

cdr3_aa: ASSLEFSGGIF; v_call: TRBV11-2
cdr3_aa: AIRGPGETEAF; v_call: TRBV10-3
cdr3_aa: ASSKNDQGATNEKLF; v_call: TRBV18
cdr3_aa: ASSVPTRGNTIY; v_call: TRBV2
cdr3_aa: ASSPLTSGDADTQY; v_call: TRBV7-9
cdr3_aa: ASRLAGLGGGELF; v_call: TRBV18
cdr3_aa: ASGTTPHNEQF; v_call: TRBV3-1/TRBV3-2
cdr3_aa: ASSILAYNEQF; v_call: TRBV19
cdr3_aa: ASGAGIFIGTIY; v_call: TRBV19
cdr3_aa: ASTAYPSVIDGYT; v_call: TRBV6-5
cdr3_aa: ASSEIMAGGYQETQY; v_call: TRBV19
cdr3_aa: ATSIPNRGSVEAF; v_call: TRBV15
cdr3_aa: ASSPRGGRAPGELF; v_call: TRBV11-3
cdr3_aa: ASGRPGQGGTEAF; v_call: TRBV6-5
cdr3_aa: ASSRTANEQF; v_call: TRBV11-3
cdr3_aa: AWSVREGSNQPQH; v_call: TRBV30
cdr3_aa: ASSALGGNGNTIY; v_call: TRBV9
cdr3_aa: ASRPGTFSGANVLT; v_call: TRBV27
cdr3_aa: ASSAGSYT; v_call: TRBV6-6
cdr3_aa: ASAPGGPFETQY; v_call: TRBV12-5
cdr3_aa: ASSQDLGYGYT; v_call: TRBV3-1/TRBV3-2
cdr3_aa: ASRARLAGTETQY; v_call: TRBV27
cdr3_aa: AWSVQVNTEAF; v_call: TRBV30
cdr3_aa: ASSQELAGYSYEQY; v_call: TRBV3-1/TRBV3-2
cdr3_aa: ASSDTGVTEAF; v_call: TRBV2
cdr3_aa: ASSIGGQRRTEAF; v_call: TRBV7-9
cdr3_aa: ASSGTGTVNTEAF; v_call: TRBV5-1
cdr3_aa: AFDSEEPRKAYEQY; v_call: TRBV5-4
cdr3_aa: ASSSFTEAF; v_call: TRBV5-4
cdr3_aa: AWWTGMALH; v_call: TRBV30
cdr3_aa: ASSRAGGGQNTGELF; v_call: TRBV3-1/TRBV3-2
cdr3_aa: SASKPGTGDEQY; v_call: TRBV20-1